Each of the 10 T cell receptor beta chains below was sequenced from the same sample in a study of blood T cell repertoires in COVID-19. Sequencing was performed with immunoSEQ multiplex PCR; in TCRdb, only in-frame clones are kept and a portion is missing. The sample consists of 300,000 to 400,000 clones, approximately 86% of them appearing once. The specimen was peripheral blood. Receptors were obtained from a human donor in a cohort sampled during active COVID-19.

This clone has a single count. V is TRBV10-3 and J is TRBJ2-1; 11 bases line up with TRBD2. J was trimmed by 0 bases and V by 4 bases; bases with no gene match: 14. Germline V lookup: CDR1 ENHRY, CDR2 SYGVKD. The CDR3 has 20 residues. The DNA of the CDR3 is TGTGCCATCAGTGCTTCACCGGGACTAGCGGAGATGAGCTCCTACAATGAGCAGTTCTTC. This gives the protein CAISASPGLAEMSSYNEQFF.

The J gene is TRBJ2-3, the V gene TRBV3-1 (or the pseudogene TRBV3-2); no clear D. Germline V gene data show CDR1 as LGHDT and CDR2 as YNNKEL (reference sequence). The CDR3 is 13 residues long. Trimming left V 3 bases short and J 1 base short, with 5 bases between. This chain's CDR3 is CASSQQGTDTQYF. The CDR3 DNA is TGTGCCAGCAGCCAGCAGGGCACAGATACGCAGTATTTT.

The V gene is TRBV7-9, the J gene TRBJ1-4; possibly TRBD1 for D (6 bases). The CDR3 is 13 residues long. The germline V and J ends were trimmed by 9 bases and 8 bases, with 16 bases remaining between them. Germline CDR1 reads SEHNR; CDR2 reads FQNEAQ (reference sequence). The CDR3 bases are TGTGCCAGTTACAGGGACGGTGAAGAAAAACTGTTTTTT. Protein product: CASYRDGEEKLFF.

J is TRBJ2-5 and V is TRBV30; 8 nucleotides match TRBD2. Germline V gene data show CDR1 as GTSNPN and CDR2 as SVGIG (reference sequence). This CDR3 contains 11 residues. The CDR3 nucleotides are TGTGCATCGGGACTAGAGGAGACCCAGTACTTC. Protein: CASGLEETQYF.

The rearrangement links TRBV6-1 to TRBJ1-3; D gene uncertain. The CDR3 loop spans 16 amino acids. Per germline, CDR1 MNHNS and CDR2 SASEGT. Trimming cost V 4 bases and J 0 bases, with 13 bases left between them. The CDR3 loop is CASSAFLGSSGNTIYF. In DNA, the CDR3 is TGTGCCAGCAGTGCTTTCCTGGGCAGCTCTGGAAACACCATATATTTT.

The chain combines TRBV3-1 (or the pseudogene TRBV3-2) with TRBJ1-2, with 11 bases fitting TRBD1. The CDR3 totals 19 residues. V lost 4 bases to trimming and J lost 2 bases; unmatched junction nucleotides: 15. The germline CDR1 and CDR2 sequences are LGHDT and YNNKEL (reference sequence). The CDR3 DNA is TGTGCCAGCAGCCCCCGGACAGGGGGCGCACCATATTCCAACTATGGCTACACCTTC. It specifies CASSPRTGGAPYSNYGYTF.

This sequence joins TRBV6-1 and TRBJ2-7; 9 bases are shared with TRBD2. V gave up 4 bases and J gave up 1 base; unmatched junction bases: 8. The CDR3 loop spans 16 amino acids. The germline CDR1 and CDR2 sequences are MNHNS and SASEGT. CDR3 in DNA: TGTGCCAGCAGTGGCTATAGCGGGGGTGCGTCCTACGAGCAGTACTTC. Encoded protein: CASSGYSGGASYEQYF.

This sequence joins TRBV5-1 and TRBJ2-1; 8 nucleotides match TRBD2. Germline values: CDR1 SGHRS, CDR2 YFSETQ. The trim removed 5 bases at V and 5 bases at J, leaving 15 bases unmatched. There are 17 residues in the CDR3. CDR3 coding DNA: TGCGCCAGCAGTCCACTCAGGGCTAGCGGGCTACACAATGAGCAGTTCTTC. Protein sequence: CASSPLRASGLHNEQFF. Using reference TRBV5-1 and TRBJ2-1 for the parts outside the CDR3, the full variable domain is KAGVTQTPRYLIKTRGQQVTLSCSPISGHRSVSWYQQTPGQGLQFLFEYFSETQRNKGNFPGRFSGRQFSNSRSEMNVSTLELGDSALYLCASSPLRASGLHNEQFFGPGTRLTVL.

This clone showed up just a few times. This chain connects TRBV7-9 to TRBJ1-5; D is undetermined. The CDR3 is 14 residues long. V shed 0 bases and J shed 6 bases, with 9 bases lying between them. The germline V gene encodes CDR1 SEHNR and CDR2 FQNEAQ (reference sequence). The chain's CDR3 is CASSLAGDGQPQHF. The CDR3 bases are TGTGCCAGCAGCTTAGCCGGAGATGGTCAGCCCCAGCATTTT.

V usage is TRBV7-8 and J usage is TRBJ2-3; 7 nucleotides agree with TRBD2. V was clipped by 2 bases and J by 0 bases; unmatched bases: 17. In germline, CDR1 is SGHVS, CDR2 FQNEAQ. The CDR3 is 20 amino acids. The CDR3 DNA follows: TGTGCCAGCAGCTTACGCGGGGGACGACACCCATATTATAGCACAGATACGCAGTATTTT. Protein: CASSLRGGRHPYYSTDTQYF. Variable domain in full (rest from reference TRBV7-8 and TRBJ2-3): GAGVSQSPRYKVAKRGQDVALRCDPISGHVSLFWYQQALGQGPEFLTYFQNEAQLDKSGLPSDRFFAERPEGSVSTLKIQRTQQEDSAVYLCASSLRGGRHPYYSTDTQYFGPGTRLTVL.